The 7 T cell receptor beta chains in this list originate from one sample, sequenced in a study of vaccination and CD4 T cells after COVID-19. Treatment meaning: roughly 10-day PBMC culture with coronavirus spike peptide pools or control peptides (ViraFEST assay). For these TCRs, the target antigens are not known. The assay that was used to sequence DNA from cultured CD4+ T cells was the Oncomine TCR Beta short-read assay. TCRdb re-analysed the PCR reads in MiXCR, keeping a single row per CDR3 protein. The sample lists approximately 13,000 distinct CDR3 sequences, 44% occurring once. The specimen was CD4+ T cells from blood, cultured in vitro. All receptors come from a human donor who had recovered from COVID-19.

The chain uses TRBV7-9 and TRBJ1-2; D gene uncertain. Germline V CDR1 and CDR2: SEHNR, FQNEAQ (reference sequence). V gave up 4 bases and J gave up 3 bases, with 6 bases separating them. The CDR3 runs 12 residues. CDR3 nucleotide sequence: TGTGCCAGCAGCTCCGACGACTATGGCTACACCTTC. It encodes CASSSDDYGYTF.

The rearrangement joins TRBV19 to TRBJ1-5; 9 bases map to TRBD1. Germline CDR1 is LNHDA and CDR2 is SQIVND (reference sequence). V lost 5 bases to trimming and J lost 7 bases; unmatched junction nucleotides: 6. This CDR3 contains 14 residues. The chain's CDR3 is CASSDTGGGQPQHF. Here the CDR3 DNA reads TGTGCCAGTAGTGACACAGGGGGCGGACAGCCCCAGCATTTT.

The chain uses TRBV12-3 or TRBV12-4 and TRBJ2-1; D possibly corresponds to TRBD1 (5 bases). The CDR3 sequence is 12 residues long. Trimming cost V 5 bases and J 8 bases, with 10 bases left between them. The CDR3 bases are TGTGCCAGCAGTCTCAAGGGGTATGAGCAGTTCTTC. It yields the protein CASSLKGYEQFF.

This clonotype was seen a handful of times. The chain carries TRBV6-1 and TRBJ2-1; D might be TRBD2 (6 bases). V was clipped by 7 bases and J by 8 bases, with 12 bases between them. Germline-derived CDR1 and CDR2 are MNHNS and SASEGT. The CDR3 spans 12 residues. DNA of the CDR3: TGTGCCAGCAACTTATGGAGGGATGAGCAGTTCTTC. Its protein is CASNLWRDEQFF.

The chain carries TRBV6-1 and TRBJ1-4; tentative D call: TRBD1 (5 bases). Trimming stripped 5 bases from V and 6 bases from J, with 19 bases between. Germline V lookup: CDR1 MNHNS, CDR2 SASEGT. The CDR3 is 16 amino acids. CDR3 sequence reads: CASSLPGDRGHEKLFF. The CDR3 nucleotides read TGTGCCAGCAGTCTCCCCGGGGACCGAGGGCATGAAAAACTGTTTTTT.

This clonotype was counted once. This chain uses TRBV4-2 with TRBJ1-2, with 7 nucleotides matching TRBD1. The germline V gene encodes CDR1 LGHNA and CDR2 YNFKEQ. V shed 3 bases and J 2 bases; nucleotides not matched to a gene: 6. CDR3 length: 15 residues. The CDR3 loop is CASSQAEGQNYGYTF. In DNA, the CDR3 is TGTGCCAGCAGCCAGGCCGAGGGACAGAACTATGGCTACACCTTC.

This chain links TRBV18 with TRBJ1-2, with TRBD1 matching over 8 bases. The germline V gene encodes CDR1 KGHSH and CDR2 LQKENI. The ends lost 3 bases at V and 4 bases at J; junction bases unmatched: 4. The CDR3 consists of 14 residues. The CDR3: CASSPGQEVYGYTF. The DNA of the CDR3 is TGTGCCAGCTCACCGGGACAGGAGGTCTATGGCTACACCTTC. Filled out from reference TRBV18 and TRBJ1-2, the complete variable domain reads NAGVMQNPRHLVRRRGQEARLRCSPMKGHSHVYWYRQLPEEGLKFMVYLQKENIIDESGMPKERFSAEFPKEGPSILRIQQVVRGDSAAYFCASSPGQEVYGYTFGSGTRLTVV.